This T cell receptor beta chain was profiled in a study of T-cell reconstitution after alpha-beta-depleted transplantation in children. The TCRbeta library incorporated unique molecular identifiers. TCRdb re-called the PCR reads with MiXCR, one entry per CDR3 protein. The sample has hundreds of thousands of distinct CDR3 sequences, 16% seen once. This clonotype was seen more than once but under ten times. Germline values: CDR1 SGHTA, CDR2 FQGNSA. V was shortened by 0 bases and J by 0 bases, with 15 bases between the two germline ends. This CDR3 is built from 19 residues. Specimen: PBMCs from the stem cell graft donor, collected from the stem cell graft. The sequence derives from a human donor who donated a stem cell graft to a child with acute myeloid leukemia. The rearrangement uses TRBV7-2 and TRBJ2-6, with D possibly being TRBD1 or TRBD2 (5 bases each). The CDR3 bases are TGTGCCAGCAGCTTAGCGCGCAGGGACCACCTCTCTGGGGCCAACGTCCTGACTTTC. Its translation is CASSLARRDHLSGANVLTF.